This T cell receptor (beta chain) was identified in a study of cytomegalovirus exposure and HLA in healthy donors. Regarding the study as a whole: Apparent HLA restriction characterized most CMV-associated TCR beta chains in a later analysis.

Regarding this clone: The antigen is undetermined.

This CDR3 contains 13 residues. Germline CDR1 is MGHRA and CDR2 is YSYEKL. V was clipped by 3 bases and J by 6 bases, with 8 bases between them. While unrecorded immune exposures were likely, the donors were nominally healthy when sampled. It was with 60 Vbeta and 13 Jbeta primers that the PCR ran. Per the authors' pipeline: Later reanalysis found about 80 million unique TCR beta chains, around 9.9 million of them shared. Using immunoSEQ multiplex PCR, the repertoire was profiled, and TCRdb retains in-frame clones only, with some absent. V and J calls and clone size are copied from that table; D and trimming were computed from the DNA. The table records around 200,000 clones, 75% to 90% of them present only once.

The sample consisted of PBMCs. The chain has TRBV4-1 and TRBJ2-2, with D perhaps TRBD2 (5 bases). The clonotype originates from a boy aged 10-17 years in good health and CMV-seronegative. The CDR3 is CASSQPGSGELFF. The CDR3 DNA reads as TGCGCCAGCAGCCAGCCGGGGTCCGGGGAGCTGTTTTTT.